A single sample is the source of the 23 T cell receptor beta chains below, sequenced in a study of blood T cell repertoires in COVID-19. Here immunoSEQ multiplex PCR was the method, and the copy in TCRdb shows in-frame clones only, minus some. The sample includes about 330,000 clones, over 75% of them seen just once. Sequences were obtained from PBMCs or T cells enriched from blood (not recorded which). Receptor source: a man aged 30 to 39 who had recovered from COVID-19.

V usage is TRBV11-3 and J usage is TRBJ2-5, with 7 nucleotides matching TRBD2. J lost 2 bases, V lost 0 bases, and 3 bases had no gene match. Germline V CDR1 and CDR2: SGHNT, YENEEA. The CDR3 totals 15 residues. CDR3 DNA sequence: TGTGCCAGCAGCTTAGAAACGGGGGGTCAAGAGACCCAGTACTTC. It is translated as CASSLETGGQETQYF. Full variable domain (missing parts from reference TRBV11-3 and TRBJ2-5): EAGVVQSPRYKIIEKKQPVAFWCNPISGHNTLYWYLQNLGQGPELLIRYENEEAVDDSQLPKDRFSAERLKGVDSTLKIQPAELGDSAVYLCASSLETGGQETQYFGPGTRLLVL.

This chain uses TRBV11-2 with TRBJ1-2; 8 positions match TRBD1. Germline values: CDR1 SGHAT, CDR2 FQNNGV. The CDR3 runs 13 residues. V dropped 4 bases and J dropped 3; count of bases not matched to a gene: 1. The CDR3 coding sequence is TGTGCCAGCAGCTCGACAGGGGACTATGGCTACACCTTC. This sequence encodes CASSSTGDYGYTF.

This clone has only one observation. The CDR3 DNA reads TGTGCCAGCAGCTTGTTGTGGGGGGATGAAGAGACCCAGTACTTC. Translated, it gives CASSLLWGDEETQYF. The chain uses TRBV5-8 and TRBJ2-5; possible D gene TRBD2, 6 bases. From germline, CDR1 is SGHTS and CDR2 YDEGEE. CDR3 length: 15 residues. With 1 base removed from V and 3 bases from J, the gap between germline ends came to 13 bases.

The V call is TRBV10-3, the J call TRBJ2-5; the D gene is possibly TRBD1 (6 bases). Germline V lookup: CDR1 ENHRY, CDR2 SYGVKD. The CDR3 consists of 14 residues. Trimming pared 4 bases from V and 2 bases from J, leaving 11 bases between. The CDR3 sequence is CAISGQAQQETQYF. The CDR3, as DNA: TGTGCCATCAGTGGACAGGCGCAACAAGAGACCCAGTACTTC.

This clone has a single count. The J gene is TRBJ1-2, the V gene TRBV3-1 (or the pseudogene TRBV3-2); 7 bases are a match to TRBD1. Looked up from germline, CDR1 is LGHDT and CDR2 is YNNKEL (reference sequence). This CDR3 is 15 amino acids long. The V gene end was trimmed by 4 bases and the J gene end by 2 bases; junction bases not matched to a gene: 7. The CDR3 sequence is CASSRDRAKNYGYTF. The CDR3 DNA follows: TGTGCCAGCAGCCGCGACAGGGCGAAGAACTATGGCTACACCTTC.

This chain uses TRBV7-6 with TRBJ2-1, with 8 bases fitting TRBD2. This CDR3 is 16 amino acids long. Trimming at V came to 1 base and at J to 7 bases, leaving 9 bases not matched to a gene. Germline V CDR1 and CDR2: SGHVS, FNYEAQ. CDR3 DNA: TGTGCCAGCAGCTTAGGTCGGGGGGGCTTTGAGAATGAGCAGTTCTTC. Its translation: CASSLGRGGFENEQFF.

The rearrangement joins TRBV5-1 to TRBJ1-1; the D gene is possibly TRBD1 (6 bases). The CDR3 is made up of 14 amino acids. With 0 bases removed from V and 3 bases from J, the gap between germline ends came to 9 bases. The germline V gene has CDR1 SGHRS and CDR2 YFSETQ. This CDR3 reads CASSLGTVDTEAFF. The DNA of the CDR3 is TGCGCCAGCAGCTTGGGGACAGTCGACACTGAAGCTTTCTTT.

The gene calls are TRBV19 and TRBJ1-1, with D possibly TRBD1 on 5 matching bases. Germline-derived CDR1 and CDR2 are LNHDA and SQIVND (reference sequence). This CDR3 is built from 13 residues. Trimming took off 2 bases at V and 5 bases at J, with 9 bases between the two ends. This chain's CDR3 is CASSIQGGTEAFF. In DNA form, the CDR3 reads TGTGCCAGTAGTATACAGGGAGGGACTGAAGCTTTCTTT.

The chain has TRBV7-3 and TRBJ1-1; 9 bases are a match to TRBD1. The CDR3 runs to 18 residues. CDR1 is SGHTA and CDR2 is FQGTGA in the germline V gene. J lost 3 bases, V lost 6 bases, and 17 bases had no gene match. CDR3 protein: CASSPNTRQGDRDTEAFF. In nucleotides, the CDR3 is TGTGCCAGCAGTCCTAACACCCGACAGGGGGATAGGGACACTGAAGCTTTCTTT.

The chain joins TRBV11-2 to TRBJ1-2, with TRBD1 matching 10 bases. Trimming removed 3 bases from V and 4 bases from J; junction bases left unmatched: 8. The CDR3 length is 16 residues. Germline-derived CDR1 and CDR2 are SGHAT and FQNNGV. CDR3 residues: CASSFAPGQGSYGYTF. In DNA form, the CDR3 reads TGTGCCAGCAGCTTTGCCCCGGGACAGGGGTCCTATGGCTACACCTTC.

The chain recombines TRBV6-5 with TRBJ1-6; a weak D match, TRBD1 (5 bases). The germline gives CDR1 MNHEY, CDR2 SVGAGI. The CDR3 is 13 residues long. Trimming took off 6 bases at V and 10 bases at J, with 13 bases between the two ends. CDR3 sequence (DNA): TGTGCCAGCAGGGGCAGGGCAAGCTCACCCCTCCACTTT. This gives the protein CASRGRASSPLHF.

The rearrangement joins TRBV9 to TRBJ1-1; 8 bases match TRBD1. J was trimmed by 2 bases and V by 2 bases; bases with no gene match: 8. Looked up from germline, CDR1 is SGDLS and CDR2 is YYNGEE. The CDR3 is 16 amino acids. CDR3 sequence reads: CASSVSGQGANTEAFF. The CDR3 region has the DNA TGTGCCAGCAGCGTCTCGGGGCAGGGGGCCAACACTGAAGCTTTCTTT.

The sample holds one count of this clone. In DNA, the CDR3 is TGTGCCAGAAGCTTGGGACAGGGGGCGGTAGACTATGGCTACACCTTC. Protein sequence: CARSLGQGAVDYGYTF. The chain uses TRBV5-3 and TRBJ1-2; 10 bases are a match to TRBD1. TRBV5-3 is annotated as an ORF whose role is uncertain. The ends lost 0 bases at V and 3 bases at J; junction bases unmatched: 5. The CDR3 is 16 amino acids.

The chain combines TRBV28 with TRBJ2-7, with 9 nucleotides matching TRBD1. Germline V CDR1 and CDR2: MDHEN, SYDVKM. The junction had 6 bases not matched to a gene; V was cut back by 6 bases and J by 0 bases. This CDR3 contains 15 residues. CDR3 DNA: TGTGCCAGCAGGACCGGGACAGGGAACTCCTACGAGCAGTACTTC. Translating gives CASRTGTGNSYEQYF.

The CDR3 here is CSVEVPNGSTGELFF. CDR3 nucleotides: TGCAGCGTTGAAGTCCCGAACGGGAGCACCGGGGAGCTGTTTTTT. The rearrangement links TRBV29-1 to TRBJ2-2; weak D call: TRBD2 (6 bases). The CDR3 is 15 amino acids. Germline values: CDR1 SQVTM, CDR2 ANQGSEA. Trimming removed 1 base from V and 4 bases from J, with 13 bases in between.

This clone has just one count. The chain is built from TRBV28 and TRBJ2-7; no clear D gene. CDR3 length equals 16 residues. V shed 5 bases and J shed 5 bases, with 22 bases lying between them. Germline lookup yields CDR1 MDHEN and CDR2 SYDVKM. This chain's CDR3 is CASSLLTVAGLNEQYF. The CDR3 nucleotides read TGTGCCAGCAGTCTCCTCACCGTTGCAGGTCTGAACGAGCAGTACTTC.

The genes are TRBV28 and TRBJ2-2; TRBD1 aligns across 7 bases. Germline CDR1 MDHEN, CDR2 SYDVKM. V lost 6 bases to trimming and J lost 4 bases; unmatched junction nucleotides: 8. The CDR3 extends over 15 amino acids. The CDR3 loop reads CASRYDRVGTGELFF. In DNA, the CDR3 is TGTGCCAGCAGATATGACAGGGTGGGCACCGGGGAGCTGTTTTTT.

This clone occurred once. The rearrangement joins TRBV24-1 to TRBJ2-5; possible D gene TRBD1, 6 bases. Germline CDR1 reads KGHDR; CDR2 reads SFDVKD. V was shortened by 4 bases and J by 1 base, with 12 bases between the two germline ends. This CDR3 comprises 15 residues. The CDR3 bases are TGTGCCACCAGTGACTCAGGACAGTTCCAAGAGACCCAGTACTTC. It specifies CATSDSGQFQETQYF.

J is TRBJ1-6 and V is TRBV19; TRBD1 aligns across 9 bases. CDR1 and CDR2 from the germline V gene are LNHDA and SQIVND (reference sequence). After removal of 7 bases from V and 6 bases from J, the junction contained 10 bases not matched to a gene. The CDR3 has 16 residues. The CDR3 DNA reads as TGTGCCAGTACCCATCAGTGGGACAGGGTTAATTCACCCCTCCACTTT. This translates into CASTHQWDRVNSPLHF.

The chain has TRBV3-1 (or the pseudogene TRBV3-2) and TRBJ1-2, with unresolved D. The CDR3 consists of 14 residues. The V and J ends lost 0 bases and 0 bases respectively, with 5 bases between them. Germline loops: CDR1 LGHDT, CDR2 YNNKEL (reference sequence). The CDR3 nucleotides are TGTGCCAGCAGCCAAGACAATTCTAACTATGGCTACACCTTC. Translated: CASSQDNSNYGYTF.

CDR3 coding DNA: TGTGCCAGTAGTCAGCGAGGACAGGGCTACGAGCAGTACTTC. Translating gives CASSQRGQGYEQYF. This chain joins TRBV19 and TRBJ2-7, with 8 bases identical to TRBD1. Germline V lookup: CDR1 LNHDA, CDR2 SQIVND (reference sequence). The CDR3 loop spans 14 amino acids. Unmatched junction bases numbered 6, after V lost 5 bases and J lost 3 bases.

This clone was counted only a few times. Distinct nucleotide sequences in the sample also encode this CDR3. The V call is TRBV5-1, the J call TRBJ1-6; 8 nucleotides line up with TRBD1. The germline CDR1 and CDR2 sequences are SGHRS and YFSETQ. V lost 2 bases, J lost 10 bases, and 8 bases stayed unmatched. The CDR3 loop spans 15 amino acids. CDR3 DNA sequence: TGCGCCAGCAGCTTAAAAGGCCAGGGGGCGTCACCCCTCCACTTT. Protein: CASSLKGQGASPLHF.

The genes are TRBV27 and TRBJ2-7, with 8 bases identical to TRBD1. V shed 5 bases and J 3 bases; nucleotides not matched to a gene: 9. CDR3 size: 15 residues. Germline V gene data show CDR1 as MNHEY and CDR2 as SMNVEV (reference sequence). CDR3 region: CASSPGQGPSYEQYF. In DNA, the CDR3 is TGTGCCAGCAGTCCCGGACAGGGACCCAGCTACGAGCAGTACTTC.